This T cell receptor (beta chain) was documented in a study of T cell responses to AZD1222 COVID-19 vaccine. Study results and caveats: All repertoire sampling was performed exclusively after the peak T cell response. Just a handful of AZD1222 recipients tested seropositive at baseline.

Sequencing used immunoSEQ multiplex PCR; TCRdb keeps in-frame clones, though not all of them. The table lists tens of thousands of clones, roughly 85% of them singletons, with approximately 5.9% in the top ten. The CDR3 totals 15 residues. The V end lost 0 bases, the J end lost 3 bases, and 12 bases lay between the germline ends. From germline, CDR1 is SGHVS and CDR2 FQNEAQ. As for this clone: The antigen is unknown.

It was second doses at about 4 or about 12 weeks that were pooled. The sequenced sample was peripheral blood, obtained 28 days after the second AZD1222 dose. This clonotype was sampled from an adult who received the AZD1222 COVID-19 vaccine. The chain carries TRBV7-8 and TRBJ2-7; tentative D call: TRBD2 (6 bases). CDR3 nucleotides: TGTGCCAGCAGCTTAGCGATAGCGGTGAACTACGAGCAGTACTTC. This codes for CASSLAIAVNYEQYF.